The 17 T cell receptor beta chains below were found in one sample sequenced in a study of technical replicates of blood from a few donors. Clones were read by immunoSEQ multiplex PCR, and TCRdb kept only the in-frame ones, dropping some. This table holds 60,000 or so clones, 85% to 90% found once. Sequenced sample: PBMCs. The receptors shown here come from a human donor in good health. Some clones in this sample may be carry-over from other donors' samples.

The J gene is TRBJ2-7, the V gene TRBV9; D is perhaps TRBD1 (6 bases). This CDR3 contains 14 residues. Trimming stripped 4 bases from V and 3 bases from J, with 14 bases between. Germline V gives CDR1 SGDLS, CDR2 YYNGEE. In DNA form, the CDR3 reads TGTGCCAGCAGCCCAGATGGGACACACTACGAGCAGTACTTC. Translated, it gives CASSPDGTHYEQYF.

This rearrangement joins TRBV5-4 to TRBJ2-3; D is perhaps TRBD1 (6 bases). This CDR3 comprises 16 residues. V lost 2 bases, J lost 0 bases, and 13 bases lay in between. CDR1 is SGHNT and CDR2 is YYREEE in the germline V gene (reference sequence). CDR3 sequence: CASSFTGLISTDTQYF. In DNA form, the CDR3 reads TGTGCCAGCAGCTTTACAGGGCTTATAAGCACAGATACGCAGTATTTT.

This sequence joins TRBV4-3 and TRBJ2-2, with TRBD2 matching 10 bases. This CDR3 has 15 amino acids. Germline V gene lookup returns CDR1 LGHNA and CDR2 YSLEER. J was trimmed by 5 bases and V by 4 bases; bases with no gene match: 4. CDR3 DNA: TGCGCCAGCAGCCGCACTAGCGGGATTACCGGGGAGCTGTTTTTT. This encodes CASSRTSGITGELFF.

This clone was recorded only once. The chain has TRBV7-3 and TRBJ2-6; 10 nucleotides match TRBD1. J lost 4 bases, V lost 3 bases, and 9 bases had no gene match. The germline gives CDR1 SGHTA, CDR2 FQGTGA. The length of the CDR3 is 18 residues. The CDR3 spells CASSFRQGAPRGANVLTF. The CDR3 DNA reads as TGTGCCAGCAGCTTCAGACAGGGGGCCCCGAGGGGGGCCAACGTCCTGACTTTC.

This clone was counted a few times. The chain has TRBV9 and TRBJ2-3, with 7 bases that match TRBD2. Trimming at V came to 0 bases and at J to 0 bases, leaving 7 bases not matched to a gene. The germline gives CDR1 SGDLS, CDR2 YYNGEE. CDR3 length: 17 residues. This chain's CDR3 is CASSVVGTSASTDTQYF. CDR3 coding DNA: TGTGCCAGCAGCGTAGTAGGAACTAGCGCTAGCACAGATACGCAGTATTTT. Full variable domain (remainder filled in from reference TRBV9 and TRBJ2-3): DSGVTQTPKHLITATGQRVTLRCSPRSGDLSVYWYQQSLDQGLQFLIQYYNGEERAKGNILERFSAQQFPDLHSELNLSSLELGDSALYFCASSVVGTSASTDTQYFGPGTRLTVL.

The rearrangement joins TRBV10-3 to TRBJ2-3, with 8 bases fitting TRBD2. The length of the CDR3 is 16 residues. The trim removed 6 bases at V and 0 bases at J, leaving 8 bases unmatched. Germline V gene sequence: CDR1 ENHRY, CDR2 SYGVKD. As DNA, the CDR3 is TGTGCCATCAGCCGGAAACTAGCGGCTAGCACAGATACGCAGTATTTT. This codes for CAISRKLAASTDTQYF.

The CDR3 DNA follows: TGTGCCAGCAGTGGAGGGACTAGCGGGGGGTACAATGAGCAGTTCTTC. It is translated as CASSGGTSGGYNEQFF. The V gene is TRBV6-1, the J gene TRBJ2-1; 15 bases agree with TRBD2. The CDR3 is made up of 16 amino acids. In germline, CDR1 is MNHNS, CDR2 SASEGT. Trimming took 4 bases from V and 4 from J; bases not matched to a gene: 2.

This rearrangement joins TRBV5-1 to TRBJ2-2, with 16 positions matching TRBD2. The CDR3 sequence is 16 residues long. V trimming: 4 bases; J trimming: 5 bases; junction bases outside the gene matches: 2. Per germline, CDR1 SGHRS and CDR2 YFSETQ. The chain's CDR3 is CASSPGLAGGTGELFF. The CDR3 region has the DNA TGCGCCAGCAGCCCGGGACTAGCGGGAGGGACCGGGGAGCTGTTTTTT.

The rearrangement links TRBV28 to TRBJ2-1; D might be TRBD1 (6 bases). Trimming removed 5 bases at V and 8 bases at J, with 10 bases between. Per germline, CDR1 MDHEN and CDR2 SYDVKM. This CDR3 has 12 amino acids. CDR3 DNA: TGTGCCAGCAGTACACAGGGTCATGAGCAGTTCTTC. Protein: CASSTQGHEQFF.

The V gene is TRBV29-1, the J gene TRBJ2-1; D may be TRBD1 (6 bases). The V and J ends lost 5 bases and 2 bases respectively, with 16 bases between them. From germline, CDR1 is SQVTM and CDR2 ANQGSEA. This CDR3 region has 15 residues. This CDR3 reads CSVKPDRRPYNEQFF. The CDR3, as DNA: TGCAGCGTTAAGCCGGACAGACGACCCTACAATGAGCAGTTCTTC.

V is TRBV4-1 and J is TRBJ2-1; 13 bases are a match to TRBD2. The CDR3 is 16 residues long. Looked up from germline, CDR1 is MGHRA and CDR2 is YSYEKL. The J segment lost 8 bases and the V segment lost 4 bases, leaving 8 bases of the junction unmatched. CDR3 in DNA: TGCGCCAGCAGCCCAGGACTAGCGGGAGCTCGATATGAGCAGTTCTTC. Its protein product is CASSPGLAGARYEQFF.

This chain joins TRBV7-8 and TRBJ2-3, with D perhaps TRBD2 (5 bases). This CDR3 has 13 residues. Trimming cost V 5 bases and J 7 bases, with 13 bases left between them. CDR1 is SGHVS and CDR2 is FQNEAQ in the germline V gene. The chain's CDR3 is CASSPGAGNTQYF. The CDR3 bases are TGTGCCAGCAGCCCCGGTGCGGGTAATACGCAGTATTTT.

The chain recombines TRBV7-2 with TRBJ1-2, with no clear D. V gave up 3 bases and J gave up 5 bases, with 13 bases separating them. This CDR3 spans 14 amino acids. From germline, CDR1 is SGHTA and CDR2 FQGNSA. This CDR3 is CASSFTAGGYGYTF. CDR3 DNA: TGTGCCAGCAGCTTCACGGCCGGAGGATATGGCTACACCTTC.

The chain links TRBV29-1 to TRBJ1-2; weak D call: TRBD1 (5 bases). V gave up 7 bases and J gave up 6 bases, with 18 bases separating them. Germline V gene sequence: CDR1 SQVTM, CDR2 ANQGSEA. This CDR3 region has 13 residues. CDR3 protein: CSANSRGGDGYTF. The CDR3 DNA follows: TGCAGCGCTAACTCTCGCGGGGGGGATGGCTACACCTTC.

This chain joins TRBV2 and TRBJ2-5; weak D call: TRBD2 (5 bases). V was trimmed by 5 bases and J by 5 bases, leaving 24 bases between them. The CDR3 is 17 amino acids. Germline V CDR1 and CDR2: SNHLY, FYNNEI. CDR3 nucleotide sequence: TGTGCCAGCAGTCTTGACGGTGGCCGCGGGCCGGGGGAGACCCAGTACTTC. It encodes CASSLDGGRGPGETQYF.

J is TRBJ1-5 and V is TRBV6-1, with TRBD1 identical over 7 bases. CDR3 length: 16 residues. The V segment lost 7 bases and the J segment 1 base; nucleotides outside the gene matches: 10. The V gene's germline CDR1 is MNHNS and CDR2 SASEGT. The CDR3 loop reads CASNDLRQGSNQPQHF. CDR3 in DNA: TGTGCCAGCAATGACTTAAGACAGGGAAGCAATCAGCCCCAGCATTTT.

The CDR3 sequence: CASSSGQGNFFKAFF. The DNA for the CDR3 is TGCGCCAGCAGCAGCGGACAGGGGAATTTTTTTAAAGCTTTCTTT. The chain joins TRBV5-1 to TRBJ1-1; 9 bases agree with TRBD1. The length of the CDR3 is 15 residues. V dropped 4 bases and J dropped 9; count of bases not matched to a gene: 13. The germline gives CDR1 SGHRS, CDR2 YFSETQ.